The 25 T cell receptor beta chains listed next were all sequenced from one sample in a study of T cell responses to AZD1222 COVID-19 vaccine. Assay used: immunoSEQ multiplex PCR; TCRdb lists only in-frame clones, some missing. The sample lists about 110,000 clones; 75% to 90% were seen once. The material sequenced was peripheral blood, taken on day 0 of AZD1222 vaccination. The receptors derive from an adult in good health.

This clone turned up a few times. This chain connects TRBV4-2 to TRBJ1-5; the D gene is possibly TRBD1 (5 bases). This CDR3 is 21 amino acids long. V was shortened by 1 base and J by 9 bases, with 34 bases between the two germline ends. The germline gives CDR1 LGHNA, CDR2 YNFKEQ. CDR3 region: CASSQGDAPGRAKHWGRPQHF. CDR3 coding DNA: TGTGCCAGCAGCCAAGGGGACGCCCCGGGTAGGGCGAAACATTGGGGCCGGCCCCAGCATTTT.

The chain carries TRBV5-1 and TRBJ2-1; unclear D gene. Germline CDR1 and CDR2: SGHRS and YFSETQ. Between the trimmed V and J ends, which lost 3 bases and 0 bases, there was a span of 19 bases. The CDR3 contains 18 residues. CDR3 nucleotide sequence: TGCGCCAGCAGCTCGACCATACTCAGCGAGAGCTCCTACAATGAGCAGTTCTTC. It encodes CASSSTILSESSYNEQFF.

This chain links TRBV27 with TRBJ1-1; D gene uncertain. The CDR3 sequence is 14 residues long. V lost 0 bases and J lost 3, with 8 bases in between. The V gene's germline CDR1 is MNHEY and CDR2 SMNVEV (reference sequence). CDR3 region: CASSLSGLHTEAFF. CDR3 bases: TGTGCCAGCAGTTTATCAGGGCTCCACACTGAAGCTTTCTTT.

CDR3 amino acids: CATSGTSGDSYNEQFF. Written as DNA, the CDR3 is TGTGCCACCAGTGGGACTAGCGGTGACTCCTACAATGAGCAGTTCTTC. The genes are TRBV24-1 and TRBJ2-1; 10 positions agree with TRBD2. Germline V gene data show CDR1 as KGHDR and CDR2 as SFDVKD. CDR3 length: 16 residues. J lost 0 bases, V lost 5 bases, and 3 bases had no gene match.

The chain joins TRBV4-2 to TRBJ2-3, with TRBD2 matching over 8 bases. In germline, CDR1 is LGHNA, CDR2 YNFKEQ. This CDR3 is 17 amino acids long. The J segment lost 3 bases and the V segment lost 2 bases, leaving 10 bases of the junction unmatched. The CDR3 protein is CASSQSRGLGRTDTQYF. DNA for the CDR3: TGTGCCAGCAGCCAATCCCGGGGACTAGGTCGTACAGATACGCAGTATTTT.

V usage is TRBV7-9 and J usage is TRBJ1-1; unclear D gene. This CDR3 has 12 amino acids. The germline V gene has CDR1 SEHNR and CDR2 FQNEAQ (reference sequence). V was cut by 5 bases and J by 7 bases, with 11 bases left in between. The CDR3 DNA reads as TGTGCCAGCAGCATACAAGTACTTGAAGCTTTCTTT. Translating it yields CASSIQVLEAFF.

The chain is built from TRBV2 and TRBJ1-3; 8 nucleotides agree with TRBD1. Germline-derived CDR1 and CDR2 are SNHLY and FYNNEI. Germline trimming cut 0 bases from V and 2 bases from J; bases unmatched to any gene: 0. CDR3 length: 15 residues. CDR3 in DNA: TGTGCCAGCAGTGAAGCGGACAGGGCTGGAAACACCATATATTTT. It yields the protein CASSEADRAGNTIYF.

The chain has TRBV19 and TRBJ2-1; D not certain. The germline CDR1 and CDR2 sequences are LNHDA and SQIVND (reference sequence). The CDR3 has 14 amino acids. Trimming took off 0 bases at V and 9 bases at J, with 12 bases between the two ends. The CDR3: CASSIDPIAREQFF. Written as DNA, the CDR3 is TGTGCCAGTAGTATAGACCCCATAGCCCGTGAGCAGTTCTTC.

The chain combines TRBV10-3 with TRBJ1-2, with a weak D call TRBD1 (6 bases). The germline V gene has CDR1 ENHRY and CDR2 SYGVKD. CDR3 length: 14 amino acids. V shed 4 bases and J shed 2 bases, with 11 bases lying between them. The CDR3 sequence: CAISAATGNYGYTF. The DNA of the CDR3 is TGTGCCATCAGTGCGGCTACAGGGAACTATGGCTACACCTTC.

This chain connects TRBV4-1 to TRBJ2-5; perhaps TRBD2 as D (7 bases). V gave up 0 bases and J gave up 4 bases, with 12 bases separating them. The CDR3 sequence is 15 residues long. In germline, CDR1 is MGHRA, CDR2 YSYEKL. The CDR3 protein is CASSQEGGQGETQYF. In nucleotides, the CDR3 is TGCGCCAGCAGCCAAGAGGGGGGGCAGGGAGAGACCCAGTACTTC.

The DNA for the CDR3 is TGTGCCAGTAGCATTAAAGCAGGGGGAGATACGCAGTATTTT. Protein: CASSIKAGGDTQYF. The chain recombines TRBV19 with TRBJ2-3, with 7 bases identical to TRBD1. CDR1 is LNHDA and CDR2 is SQIVND in the germline V gene (reference sequence). The CDR3 is made up of 14 amino acids. J gave up 5 bases and V 6 bases, and 8 bases lay outside the gene matches.

The chain uses TRBV2 and TRBJ2-3; possible D gene TRBD1, 5 bases. The CDR3 has 13 amino acids. V shed 7 bases and J shed 3 bases, with 11 bases lying between them. Germline assignment: CDR1 SNHLY and CDR2 FYNNEI. The CDR3 loop reads CASNRQGTDTQYF. The CDR3 DNA is TGTGCCAGCAATAGGCAGGGTACAGATACGCAGTATTTT.

The chain is built from TRBV4-1 and TRBJ1-1; tentative D call: TRBD1 (6 bases). The CDR3 loop spans 13 amino acids. Deletions cut 2 bases from V and 7 bases from J, with 11 bases between. Germline V lookup: CDR1 MGHRA, CDR2 YSYEKL. Here the CDR3 reads CASSQTGLGEAFF. CDR3 DNA sequence: TGCGCCAGCAGCCAAACAGGGTTAGGTGAAGCTTTCTTT.

V gene TRBV28 combines with J gene TRBJ2-7, with D perhaps matching TRBD1 (6 bases). Germline lookup yields CDR1 MDHEN and CDR2 SYDVKM. The CDR3 loop spans 15 amino acids. Trimming removed 4 bases at V and 5 bases at J, with 18 bases between. CDR3 region: CASSYFGAGDDEQYF. The CDR3 coding sequence is TGTGCCAGCAGTTATTTCGGGGCAGGGGATGACGAGCAGTACTTC.

V usage is TRBV19 and J usage is TRBJ2-1, with 10 nucleotides matching TRBD2. V lost 5 bases and J lost 4; bases outside the gene matches: 8. This CDR3 has 16 amino acids. The germline CDR1 and CDR2 sequences are LNHDA and SQIVND (reference sequence). CDR3 sequence (DNA): TGTGCCAGTAGTTCCCTCGGGACTAGCGTTTACAATGAGCAGTTCTTC. It yields the protein CASSSLGTSVYNEQFF.

The chain combines TRBV20-1 with TRBJ2-7; 9 nucleotides agree with TRBD2. CDR3 length equals 18 residues. The germline gives CDR1 DFQATT, CDR2 SNEGSKA (reference sequence). The V gene end was trimmed by 6 bases and the J gene end by 5 bases; junction bases not matched to a gene: 23. The DNA of the CDR3 is TGCAGTGCGAGTCCGGCAGTGTTTGGTAGCGGGGGAGGGAACGAGCAGTACTTC. It translates to CSASPAVFGSGGGNEQYF.

The chain employs TRBV6-5 and TRBJ2-1; D perhaps matches TRBD2 (6 bases). CDR3 length: 14 residues. The germline gives CDR1 MNHEY, CDR2 SVGAGI. Between the trimmed V and J ends, which lost 5 bases and 0 bases, there was a span of 8 bases. The CDR3, as DNA: TGTGCCAGCAGTCGGGGGTACTCCTACAATGAGCAGTTCTTC. Its protein product is CASSRGYSYNEQFF.

The V and J genes are TRBV7-8 and TRBJ1-2, with 9 bases matching TRBD1. Germline CDR1 is SGHVS and CDR2 is FQNEAQ. V lost 3 bases and J lost 4; bases outside the gene matches: 9. The CDR3 loop spans 16 amino acids. DNA of the CDR3: TGTGCCAGCAGCTTGTCCGGGACAGGGAAGTCCTATGGCTACACCTTC. Translating it yields CASSLSGTGKSYGYTF.

The chain has TRBV7-9 and TRBJ2-5; unclear D gene. CDR3 length: 15 residues. V was shortened by 3 bases and J by 1 base, with 12 bases between the two germline ends. Germline V lookup: CDR1 SEHNR, CDR2 FQNEAQ (reference sequence). The CDR3 reads CASSFYPALQETQYF. CDR3 DNA: TGTGCCAGCAGCTTCTATCCCGCCCTCCAAGAGACCCAGTACTTC.

The V gene is TRBV2, the J gene TRBJ2-1; D is undetermined. There are 13 residues in the CDR3. V lost 8 bases, J lost 8 bases, and 16 bases lay in between. CDR1 is SNHLY and CDR2 is FYNNEI in the germline V gene. The CDR3 region is CASGRSYLDEQFF. The CDR3 region has the DNA TGTGCCAGCGGAAGGAGTTACCTCGATGAGCAGTTCTTC.

V and J are TRBV5-1 and TRBJ1-5; a possible D gene is TRBD1 (6 bases). This CDR3 spans 14 amino acids. V was pared by 0 bases and J by 10 bases, with 14 bases between. Germline CDR1 and CDR2: SGHRS and YFSETQ. CDR3 DNA: TGCGCCAGCAGCTTGGGGACAGAGATTGGCCCCCAGCATTTT. Residues: CASSLGTEIGPQHF. Complete variable domain (other parts from reference TRBV5-1 and TRBJ1-5): KAGVTQTPRYLIKTRGQQVTLSCSPISGHRSVSWYQQTPGQGLQFLFEYFSETQRNKGNFPGRFSGRQFSNSRSEMNVSTLELGDSALYLCASSLGTEIGPQHFGDGTRLSIL.

This chain connects TRBV12-3 or TRBV12-4 to TRBJ1-5; no clear D. Trimming cost V 3 bases and J 1 base, with 4 bases left between them. The CDR3 spans 13 residues. In DNA form, the CDR3 reads TGTGCCAGCAGTTTTGGAAGCAATCAGCCCCAGCATTTT. It specifies CASSFGSNQPQHF.

This sequence joins TRBV4-2 and TRBJ2-7, with D perhaps TRBD1 or TRBD2 (7 bases each). The CDR3 runs to 14 residues. Germline values: CDR1 LGHNA, CDR2 YNFKEQ. The ends were cut back, 6 bases at V and 4 bases at J, with 16 bases in the middle. The chain's CDR3 is CASSREQGGYEQYF. CDR3 DNA: TGTGCCAGCAGTCGAGAGCAGGGGGGGTACGAGCAGTACTTC.

Remarks on this clone: No DNA is shown, since the ends of the CDR3 on it are uncertain; the CDR3 is the one TCRdb lists. The rearrangement uses TRBV6-2 or TRBV6-3 and TRBJ2-5; the table calls TRBD2, which could not be checked here. From germline, CDR1 is MNHEY and CDR2 SVGEGT. The CDR3 is 12 residues long, counting both termini. The CDR3 here is CASSLERETQYF.

In this sample, this clone turned up a few times. V and J are TRBV7-9 and TRBJ2-1, with D perhaps TRBD2 (6 bases). V lost 6 bases and J lost 7, with 16 bases in between. Germline CDR1 reads SEHNR; CDR2 reads FQNEAQ (reference sequence). The CDR3 is made up of 14 amino acids. Here the CDR3 reads CASRLGGLTNEQFF. The CDR3, as DNA: TGTGCCAGCAGGTTGGGGGGTTTAACGAATGAGCAGTTCTTC.